This T cell receptor beta chain was identified in a study of blood T cell repertoires in COVID-19. Study in general: PBMCs, B-cell-depleted T cells, or T cells were the source of the cDNA or gDNA that made up the material.

Using immunoSEQ multiplex PCR, the repertoire was profiled, and TCRdb retains in-frame clones only, with some absent. The sample lists 100,000 or so clones, approximately 90% occurring once. The sample comprised peripheral blood. The receptor was derived from a man between 60 and 75 years old with acute or convalescent COVID-19.

CDR3 region: CSVVGGGSTNEKLFF. The CDR3 region has the DNA TGCAGCGTTGTTGGGGGGGGAAGTACTAATGAAAAACTGTTTTTT. V gene TRBV29-1 combines with J gene TRBJ1-4; D is perhaps TRBD1 (5 bases). In germline, CDR1 is SQVTM, CDR2 ANQGSEA. With 4 bases removed from V and 2 bases from J, the gap between germline ends came to 14 bases. This CDR3 is built from 15 residues.